A selection of T cell receptor beta chains follows, all from one sample in a study of regulatory T cells in long-lasting Graves disease. TCRdb called the multiplex PCR reads again in MiXCR, with one record for every CDR3 protein. In the table there are roughly 520,000 distinct CDR3 sequences, approximately 12% of which are singletons. Another study also made use of these data, one on T cells in Graves' hyperthyroidism and ophthalmopathy.

Specimen: peripheral blood mononuclear cells (PBMCs), collected at new diagnosis, from a patient treated with antithyroid drugs. These receptors were obtained from a woman aged 30 to 39 with Graves disease. Both conserved end residues are part of each CDR3. Fields, in order: CDR3 protein, V gene, J gene, clone size. The size of a clone is reported for some rows only, either as once, few or many, or as a class for expanded clones.

CASSLVPEDVLYTF	TRBV5-1	TRBJ1-2	few
CASSLRGTATETQYF	TRBV3-1	TRBJ2-5	many
CASRGTASSYEQYF	TRBV19	TRBJ2-7	many
CAWSEGRSGNTIYF	TRBV30	TRBJ1-3	many
CASRKGITEAFF	TRBV19	TRBJ1-1	few
CASSPPRGGQPSGTEAFF	TRBV18	TRBJ1-1	many
CASSLIEGGETQYF	TRBV7-8	TRBJ2-5	many
CASSRGSSGEQYF	TRBV18	TRBJ2-7	many
CASRSPGDNEQFF	TRBV9	TRBJ2-1	-
CASSVGAGEDDEQYF	TRBV9	TRBJ2-7	many
CASSFDTSYTEAFF	TRBV28	TRBJ1-1	many
CASSSPRGSSGNTIYF	TRBV19	TRBJ1-3	many
CASRRDRPNTEAFF	TRBV12-3/TRBV12-4	TRBJ1-1	many
CASSLLKGLGTGELFF	TRBV14	TRBJ2-2	-
CASSFKLLGQGTSFGYEQYF	TRBV5-4	TRBJ2-7	-
CASSIVPVYNKQFF	TRBV19	TRBJ2-1	once
CASSEAPHLHF	TRBV2	TRBJ1-6	many
CASSLPGGGPEAFF	TRBV7-9	TRBJ1-1	-
CACRRAGGGELFF	TRBV30	TRBJ2-2	many
CASSPGLTNTEAFF	TRBV18	TRBJ1-1	many
CASSLTATQETQYF	TRBV12-3/TRBV12-4	TRBJ2-5	many
CASSLAQAYQPQHF	TRBV5-1	TRBJ1-5	-
CASSRDRLSYEQYF	TRBV19	TRBJ2-7	many
CASSLEFGGLERRNEQFF	TRBV7-2	TRBJ2-1	many
CASSISPGPIYSNQPQHF	TRBV19	TRBJ1-5	few
CASRNGGQNYGYTF	TRBV19	TRBJ1-2	few
CASSRDREKAFF	TRBV7-9	TRBJ1-1	many
CASGKESGANVLTF	TRBV6-2/TRBV6-3	TRBJ2-6	many
CAWSLETGTEAFF	TRBV30	TRBJ1-1	many
CASSWQFRETQYF	TRBV7-2	TRBJ2-5	many
CSARYSGGTEAFF	TRBV20-1	TRBJ1-1	-
CAWKKQRGYTF	TRBV30	TRBJ1-2	many
CASIILTSFSYEQYF	TRBV2	TRBJ2-7	few
CASSEEGQLNQPQHF	TRBV2	TRBJ1-5	many
CASSLPVGRYEQYF	TRBV28	TRBJ2-7	many
CASSGRTGYEQYF	TRBV27	TRBJ2-7	many
CASSQNTVETQYF	TRBV14	TRBJ2-5	few
CASSLALTGRDTQYF	TRBV28	TRBJ2-3	few
CAITTGGAYTEAFF	TRBV7-2	TRBJ1-1	many
CASSRRGVAGGTGELFF	TRBV7-2	TRBJ2-2	many